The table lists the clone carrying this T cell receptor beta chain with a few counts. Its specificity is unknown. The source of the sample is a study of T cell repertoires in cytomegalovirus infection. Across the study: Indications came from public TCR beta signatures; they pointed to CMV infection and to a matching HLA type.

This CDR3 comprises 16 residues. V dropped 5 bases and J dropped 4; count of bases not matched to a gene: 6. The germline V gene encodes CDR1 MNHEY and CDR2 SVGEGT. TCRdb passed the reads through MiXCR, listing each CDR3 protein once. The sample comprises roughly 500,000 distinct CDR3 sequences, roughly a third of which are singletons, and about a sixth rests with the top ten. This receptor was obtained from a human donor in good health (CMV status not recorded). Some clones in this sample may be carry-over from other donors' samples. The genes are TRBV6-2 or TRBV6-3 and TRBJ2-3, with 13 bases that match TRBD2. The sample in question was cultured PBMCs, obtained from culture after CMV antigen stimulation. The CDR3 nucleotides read TGTGCCAGCAGTCCCCTGACTAGCGGGAGGCCAGATACGCAGTATTTT. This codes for CASSPLTSGRPDTQYF.